This T cell receptor beta chain was profiled in a study of blood T cells in healthy people across ages. Study outcomes and limitations: The authors considered diversity estimates from one million T cells to be underestimates. The study found more naive CD4+ cells and higher diversity in long-lived than aged donors.

The CDR3 sequence is 13 residues long. Germline CDR1 reads DFQATT; CDR2 reads SNEGSKA (reference sequence). Trimming cost V 7 bases and J 5 bases; bases outside gene matches: 8. A J-beta primer mix and a sample-barcoded 5' primer were used in a second PCR of about 7 to 12 cycles. TCRdb re-derived calls from the 5' RACE reads in MiXCR, one entry per CDR3 protein. The data contain roughly 900,000 distinct CDR3 sequences, around 49% of them singletons. With regard to this clonotype: Its target is unknown.

V usage is TRBV20-1 and J usage is TRBJ2-5, with 9 bases aligning to TRBD1. The sequencing input was blood. This TCR was recovered from a young man in good health. In DNA, the CDR3 is TGCAGTGTACCGGACAGGGGATATGAGACCCAGTACTTC. Translated, it gives CSVPDRGYETQYF.